A single sample is the source of the 6 T cell receptor beta chains below, sequenced in a study of CXCR3-negative and CXCR3-positive naive CD8 T cells. The authors made the TRB cDNA libraries by 5' RACE using UMI labels. Each CDR3 protein gets one entry in TCRdb, which reprocessed the 5' RACE reads and gives no DNA. The sample features about 56,000 distinct CDR3 sequences, with 20% to 25% in its top ten. Sequencing was done on a sample of memory CD8+ T cells from blood. The source is a human donor in good health. Some clones in this sample may be carry-over from other donors' samples.

The CDR3 is CASSLGRVRHNEQFF. The chain combines TRBV28 with TRBJ2-1. The CDR3 sequence is 15 residues long. CDR1 and CDR2 from the germline V gene are MDHEN and SYDVKM.

This chain's CDR3 is CASTPTGVDTEAFF. The gene calls are TRBV19 and TRBJ1-1; TCRdb outputs TRBD1, but without DNA this stays unchecked. The CDR3 spans 14 residues. Germline CDR1 LNHDA, CDR2 SQIVND (reference sequence).

The CDR3 reads CASSHPITSAVETQYF. The chain has TRBV14 and TRBJ2-5; TCRdb outputs TRBD2, but without DNA this stays unchecked. The CDR3 contains 16 residues. The germline V gene has CDR1 SGHDN and CDR2 FVKESK.

The chain links TRBV6-5 to TRBJ2-2. This CDR3 spans 14 amino acids. Germline V lookup: CDR1 MNHEY, CDR2 SVGAGI. This CDR3 is CASSLGSNTGELFF.

The rearrangement links TRBV7-9 to TRBJ2-5. CDR1 is SEHNR, CDR2 FQNEAQ, per germline (reference sequence). CDR3 length equals 13 residues. CDR3 in amino acids: CASSSHLEETQYF. Variable domain in full (rest from reference TRBV7-9 and TRBJ2-5): DTGVSQNPRHKITKRGQNVTFRCDPISEHNRLYWYRQTLGQGPEFLTYFQNEAQLEKSRLLSDRFSAERPKGSFSTLEIQRTEQGDSAMYLCASSSHLEETQYFGPGTRLLVL.

The chain has TRBV23-1 and TRBJ2-7; no DNA is available, so the TRBD2 call from TCRdb remains unchecked. TRBV23-1 is known as an ORF, though its function is uncertain. This CDR3 comprises 13 residues. CDR3 in amino acids: CGKNRKEGYEQYF.